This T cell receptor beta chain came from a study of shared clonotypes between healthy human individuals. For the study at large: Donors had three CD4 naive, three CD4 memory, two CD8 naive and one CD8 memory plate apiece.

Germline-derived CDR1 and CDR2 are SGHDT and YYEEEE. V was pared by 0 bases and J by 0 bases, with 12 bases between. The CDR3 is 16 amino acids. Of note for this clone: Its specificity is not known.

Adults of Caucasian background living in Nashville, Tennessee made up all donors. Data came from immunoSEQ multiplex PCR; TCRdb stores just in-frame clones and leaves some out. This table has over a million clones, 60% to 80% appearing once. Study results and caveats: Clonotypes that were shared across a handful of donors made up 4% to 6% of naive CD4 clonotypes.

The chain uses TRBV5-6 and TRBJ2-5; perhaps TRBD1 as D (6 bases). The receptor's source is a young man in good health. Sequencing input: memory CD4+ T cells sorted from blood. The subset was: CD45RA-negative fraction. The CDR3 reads CASSLGWTVYQETQYF. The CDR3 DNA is TGTGCCAGCAGCTTGGGGTGGACAGTGTACCAAGAGACCCAGTACTTC.